The TCR beta chain described here comes from a study of cytomegalovirus exposure and HLA in healthy donors. Study observations and caveats: A later analysis, which compared TCR beta chains of equal frequency, found the HLA-associated ones more clonally expanded. Presence/absence analyses took donor sequencing depth as roughly uniform. Associated with cytomegalovirus, according to the listing, were 150 to 200 TCR beta chains.

This clone was counted a few times. Its specificity is unknown. The PCR was carried out with 60 Vbeta primers and 13 Jbeta primers. Data came from immunoSEQ multiplex PCR; TCRdb stores just in-frame clones and leaves some out. There are around 100,000 clones in the sample; around four fifths occur only once, and about 4% lies in the top ten. What was sequenced was PBMCs. This clonotype was obtained from a woman aged 40-49 years in good health and CMV-seropositive.

This CDR3 is CASSITSGRATYEQYF. Here the CDR3 DNA reads TGTGCCAGTAGTATAACTAGCGGGAGAGCAACCTACGAGCAGTACTTC. The V gene is TRBV19, the J gene TRBJ2-7; 11 bases are a match to TRBD2. The V segment lost 2 bases and the J segment 2 bases; nucleotides outside the gene matches: 5. CDR1 and CDR2 (germline): LNHDA, SQIVND (reference sequence). The CDR3 loop spans 16 amino acids.